This T cell receptor beta chain was identified in a study of shared clonotypes between healthy human individuals. Study results and limitations: Large sequencing depth failed to make sorted-subset sequencing complete, rarefaction showed. Blood alone was sampled, and tissue repertoires likely differ. Clonotypes shared by all four donors outscored non-shared clonotypes in generation probability.

The authors distributed each subset's genomic DNA evenly over several immunoSEQ plates. Libraries were prepared by immunoSEQ multiplex PCR; TCRdb keeps only in-frame clonotypes and omits some of them. This table has 2,500,000 or so clones, around 92% appearing once. The length of the CDR3 is 15 residues. CDR1 is LNHDA and CDR2 is SQIVND in the germline V gene (reference sequence). After removal of 3 bases from V and 4 bases from J, the junction contained 5 bases not matched to a gene. A word on this clone: Its antigen is not identified.

The sample was naive CD4+ T cells from PBMCs. As for subset: CD45RA+ positively selected. The gene calls are TRBV19 and TRBJ2-3; TRBD2 agrees at 9 bases. The receptor was derived from a man aged 18 to 29 in good health. Some clones in this sample may be carry-over from other donors' samples. The CDR3 DNA is TGTGCCAGTAGTATGGCTAGCGGGGAGGCAGATACGCAGTATTTT. This sequence encodes CASSMASGEADTQYF. The variable domain in full, completed from reference TRBV19 and TRBJ2-3, reads DGGITQSPKYLFRKEGQNVTLSCEQNLNHDAMYWYRQDPGQGLRLIYYSQIVNDFQKGDIAEGYSVSREKKESFPLTVTSAQKNPTAFYLCASSMASGEADTQYFGPGTRLTVL.